This T cell receptor (beta chain) was documented in a study of T cell changes during pregnancy in multiple sclerosis (dated by TCRdb to between 2018 and 2021). Study-level background: The study examined how the T cell repertoire changed over the course of pregnancy in women with multiple sclerosis.

With regard to this clone: The specificity of this receptor is unknown. No much larger clone exists at a distance of one base, and base qualities are not known.

CDR1 and CDR2, per the germline V gene (reference sequence), are MNHEY and SMNVEV. The CDR3 holds 13 amino acids from the cysteine to the phenylalanine. The only DNA kept is the CDR3, 39 bases in frame from the first base. Deletion took 8 bases off V and 2 bases off J, with a span of 10 bases between the germline ends. Library preparation used the immunoSEQ multiplex PCR assay. Held by TCRdb, this immuneACCESS table contains in-frame sequences only and omits some clones. Under half of the omission traces to an unresolved V gene where checked; the cause of the rest is unknown. This sample holds tens of thousands of clones; 70% to 90% were observed only once. The ten most abundant clones make up approximately 5.8% of the sample.

This material consisted of CD8+ T cells from peripheral blood mononuclear cells, taken after pregnancy. The chain joins TRBV27 to TRBJ1-5; TRBD1 is perhaps the D gene, given 6 matching bases. This TCR derives from a female donor in good health, enrolled as a control in a pregnancy study. The DNA sequence is TGTGCCAGCGGGGGCAGGGGCAATCAGCCCCAGCATTTT. Its product reads: CASGGRGNQPQHF.